Here is one T cell receptor (beta chain) with its context. This clone was observed a few times. Its antigen is currently not known. One base away there is no much larger clone; base qualities are not given. The record originates from a study of control samples from healthy donors and cancer patients (dated by TCRdb to about 2020). CDR1 and CDR2 were assigned from the germline V gene (reference sequence) as PRHDT and FYEKMQ. V is reduced by 3 bases and J by 3 bases, leaving a spacing of 15 bases between them. Reading from cysteine to phenylalanine, the CDR3 counts 16 amino acids. The retained sequence is limited to the CDR3, 48 bases, with the frame set at the first base. The library was made by the immunoSEQ multiplex PCR assay. TCRdb mirrors the immuneACCESS table, restricted to in-frame sequences. Some clones are absent from its copies; in checked studies, under half trace to an unresolved V gene, and the reason for the others is unknown. Present in this sample are approximately 150,000 clones, about 90% of which were seen just once. The ten top clones hold approximately 7.2% of the sample.

This TCR derives from a man between 18 and 35 years old in good health. Sequencing used blood. The sequence is built from TRBV13 and TRBJ1-5; the D gene lacks a confident call. The CDR3 amino acid sequence is: CASSFFRPRINQPQHF. The nucleotide sequence reads TGTGCCAGCAGCTTTTTTAGGCCCAGAATCAATCAGCCCCAGCATTTT.